These T cell receptor beta chains were read from a single sample in a study of CD8 T cells in Susac syndrome. MiXCR was run by TCRdb on the immunoSEQ multiplex PCR reads, yielding one entry per CDR3 protein. The table shows about 300,000 distinct CDR3 sequences, with over 75% occurring only once. The sequencing sample was made of CD8+ T cells from PBMCs. The source of these receptors is a human donor with multiple sclerosis. CDR3s include the opening cysteine and the closing phenylalanine or tryptophan. A D gene is named only where the DNA matches it firmly. The size field is filled for only some rows; it gives once, few, many or a size class.

v_gene	abundance	j_gene	d_gene	CDR3aa	CDR3nt
TRBV7-9	NA	TRBJ2-1	TRBD2	CASSLGLAGGSGNEQFF	TGTGCCAGCAGCCTCGGACTAGCGGGAGGGTCTGGCAATGAGCAGTTCTTC
TRBV2	once	TRBJ1-1	NA	CASSEGEGYPEAFF	TGTGCCAGCAGTGAAGGGGAAGGGTACCCTGAAGCTTTCTTT
TRBV29-1	NA	TRBJ2-7	NA	CSVEERGTSYEQYF	TGCAGCGTTGAAGAACGGGGGACTTCCTACGAGCAGTACTTC
TRBV7-2	NA	TRBJ2-3	NA	CASSLENRYTDTQYF	TGTGCCAGCAGCTTAGAAAACAGGTACACAGATACGCAGTATTTT
TRBV6-2/TRBV6-3	few	TRBJ2-1	NA	CASSYSSGAYNEQFF	TGTGCCAGCAGTTACTCAAGCGGAGCCTACAATGAGCAGTTCTTC
TRBV5-1	NA	TRBJ2-7	NA	CASSLFWQGGNEQYF	TGCGCCAGCAGCTTGTTCTGGCAGGGTGGGAACGAGCAGTACTTC
TRBV28	once	TRBJ2-3	NA	CASTPGLPWADTQYF	TGTGCCAGCACCCCTGGCTTGCCCTGGGCAGATACGCAGTATTTT
TRBV6-1	NA	TRBJ2-1	NA	CASSSIALSSYNEQFF	TGTGCCAGCAGCTCAATCGCGTTGAGCTCCTACAATGAGCAGTTCTTC
TRBV20-1	NA	TRBJ2-3	NA	CSANVLLTGSTDTQYF	TGCAGTGCTAATGTACTCCTAACAGGAAGCACAGATACGCAGTATTTT
TRBV6-4	NA	TRBJ1-1	NA	CASSVSPDTEAFF	TGTGCCAGCAGTGTTAGCCCCGACACTGAAGCTTTCTTT
TRBV4-3	NA	TRBJ2-1	NA	CASSQDFPARYNEQFF	TGCGCCAGCAGCCAAGATTTCCCAGCGCGGTACAATGAGCAGTTCTTC
TRBV27	NA	TRBJ2-7	TRBD2	CASRLAGSYEQYF	TGTGCCAGCAGGCTAGCGGGCTCCTACGAGCAGTACTTC
TRBV4-3	NA	TRBJ2-1	NA	CASSPMRLGGNEQFF	TGCGCCAGCAGCCCAATGAGACTAGGGGGCAATGAGCAGTTCTTC
TRBV7-9	NA	TRBJ1-5	NA	CASSLYSGFEDQPQHF	TGTGCCAGCAGCTTATACTCAGGGTTCGAGGATCAGCCCCAGCATTTT
TRBV27	NA	TRBJ1-4	NA	CASSPTPGVREKLFF	TGTGCCAGCAGTCCGACGCCAGGGGTACGGGAAAAACTGTTTTTT
TRBV12-3/TRBV12-4	NA	TRBJ2-1	NA	CASSLTVVARHEQFF	TGTGCCAGCAGTTTAACGGTAGTAGCGAGGCATGAGCAGTTCTTC
TRBV5-1	once	TRBJ1-2	NA	CASSLDRQGYTF	TGCGCCAGCAGCTTGGACAGGCAGGGCTACACCTTC
TRBV20-1	NA	TRBJ2-2	TRBD2	CSARDWAPGTSGRNTGELFF	TGCAGTGCTAGAGATTGGGCTCCCGGGACTAGCGGGAGAAACACCGGGGAGCTGTTTTTT
TRBV28	NA	TRBJ2-7	TRBD1	CASAGTDSYEQYF	TGTGCCAGCGCCGGGACAGACTCCTACGAGCAGTACTTC
TRBV7-9	NA	TRBJ1-2	NA	CASSLDIEIYGYTF	TGTGCCAGCAGCTTAGACATTGAGATCTATGGCTACACCTTC
TRBV29-1	NA	TRBJ2-1	TRBD2	CSVEKGTSGRAGPYNEQFF	TGCAGCGTTGAAAAAGGAACTAGCGGGAGGGCCGGGCCCTACAATGAGCAGTTCTTC
TRBV29-1	once	TRBJ2-3	NA	CSVVFGGSSTDTQYF	TGCAGCGTTGTCTTTGGAGGATCTAGCACAGATACGCAGTATTTT
TRBV12-3/TRBV12-4	NA	TRBJ2-7	TRBD1	CASSLPGQGYYEQYF	TGTGCCAGCAGTTTACCGGGACAGGGGTACTACGAGCAGTACTTC
TRBV6-2/TRBV6-3	NA	TRBJ2-3	NA	CASSYTDTLPDTQYF	TGTGCCAGCAGTTACACGGACACCCTACCCGATACGCAGTATTTT
TRBV19	NA	TRBJ2-2	NA	CASSIRGSNTGELFF	TGTGCCAGTAGTATAAGGGGGTCGAACACCGGGGAGCTGTTTTTT
TRBV28	NA	TRBJ2-1	TRBD2	CASKEGGLAKRYNEQFF	TGTGCCAGCAAAGAGGGAGGACTAGCCAAACGCTACAATGAGCAGTTCTTC
TRBV4-1	NA	TRBJ1-5	NA	CASSQWGSGNQPQHF	TGCGCCAGCAGCCAATGGGGGTCGGGCAATCAGCCCCAGCATTTT
TRBV13	NA	TRBJ2-7	TRBD1	CASSLRQGVNEQYF	TGTGCCAGCAGCTTACGGCAGGGGGTAAACGAGCAGTACTTC
TRBV20-1	NA	TRBJ2-1	TRBD2	CSARTSGIGNEQFF	TGCAGTGCTAGGACTAGCGGGATCGGAAATGAGCAGTTCTTC
TRBV18	once	TRBJ1-3	NA	CASSPPGPGGDTIYF	TGTGCCAGCTCACCACCGGGACCTGGCGGGGACACCATATATTTT
TRBV6-1	NA	TRBJ2-7	TRBD1	CASSEAFPGQSSYEQYF	TGTGCCAGCAGTGAAGCATTTCCGGGACAGAGCTCCTACGAGCAGTACTTC
TRBV28	NA	TRBJ2-1	TRBD1	CASSLTGTGVEQFF	TGTGCCAGCAGTTTAACCGGGACAGGGGTCGAGCAGTTCTTC
TRBV5-6	NA	TRBJ1-1	NA	CASSLEWQMNTEAFF	TGTGCCAGCAGCTTGGAGTGGCAAATGAACACTGAAGCTTTCTTT
TRBV6-1	few	TRBJ2-7	NA	CASSHQLGYEQYF	TGTGCCAGCAGCCATCAACTGGGCTACGAGCAGTACTTC
TRBV5-1	NA	TRBJ1-3	NA	CASSPITGSPSGNTIYF	TGCGCCAGCAGCCCAATTACCGGGTCCCCCTCTGGAAACACCATATATTTT
TRBV4-2	once	TRBJ2-7	TRBD2	CASSQDRGLAGYEQYF	TGTGCCAGCAGCCAAGATCGCGGACTAGCGGGCTACGAGCAGTACTTC
TRBV7-9	NA	TRBJ2-1	NA	CASSPREGVGYNEQFF	TGTGCCAGCAGCCCGCGGGAAGGAGTAGGCTACAATGAGCAGTTCTTC
TRBV27	NA	TRBJ1-1	NA	CASSFIVGTTEAFF	TGTGCCAGCAGTTTTATTGTGGGTACCACTGAAGCTTTCTTT
TRBV27	few	TRBJ2-3	TRBD2	CASSLSLAGGVTQYF	TGTGCCAGCAGTTTATCGCTAGCGGGAGGGGTTACGCAGTATTTT
TRBV5-6	NA	TRBJ2-1	TRBD2	CASSPGGTSGVYNEQFF	TGTGCCAGCAGCCCTGGGGGTACTAGCGGCGTCTACAATGAGCAGTTCTTC
TRBV20-1	NA	TRBJ2-5	NA	CSARALPWETQYF	TGCAGTGCTAGAGCTCTCCCTTGGGAGACCCAGTACTTC
TRBV20-1	NA	TRBJ2-7	NA	CSATPYFRRGEQYF	TGCAGTGCTACCCCCTATTTTCGAAGGGGCGAGCAGTACTTC
TRBV4-1	NA	TRBJ1-1	TRBD1	CASSQAPPGQGATEAFF	TGCGCCAGCAGCCAAGCTCCTCCGGGACAGGGGGCCACTGAAGCTTTCTTT
TRBV5-6	NA	TRBJ2-7	NA	CASSFPGLFHYEQYF	TGTGCCAGCAGCTTCCCGGGACTCTTTCACTACGAGCAGTACTTC
TRBV6-2/TRBV6-3	NA	TRBJ2-7	TRBD1	CASSRDRGIAEQYF	TGTGCCAGCAGCCGTGACAGGGGAATAGCCGAGCAGTACTTC